This T cell receptor beta chain was documented in a study of cytomegalovirus exposure and HLA in healthy donors. Study-level points and caveats: Later work showed greater clonal expansion in HLA-associated TCR beta chains than in equally common others.

Germline V gene data show CDR1 as KGHSH and CDR2 as LQKENI. Trimming stripped 6 bases from V and 11 bases from J, with 14 bases between. The CDR3 consists of 11 residues. With 60 Vbeta and 13 Jbeta primers, the PCR was carried out. Profiling relied on immunoSEQ multiplex PCR, and the TCRdb table lists in-frame clones only, not all of them. The table has tens of thousands of clones, about three quarters seen once. This clone came up once. Its antigen is still unknown. This clonotype originated in a man between 50 and 59 years old in good health and CMV-seropositive. The sample was PBMCs. The V and J genes are TRBV18 and TRBJ2-7; possibly TRBD2 for D (6 bases). CDR3 nucleotide sequence: TGTGCCAGCTCTCTTGGGGACTTGGAGTACTTC. It is translated as CASSLGDLEYF.